Included here is one TCR beta chain sequence, with context. The antigen is undetermined. The entry originates in a study of cytomegalovirus exposure and HLA in healthy donors. The PCR employed 60 Vbeta primers together with 13 Jbeta primers. Here immunoSEQ multiplex PCR was the method, and the copy in TCRdb shows in-frame clones only, minus some. The sample contains about 130,000 clones, 77% of which appear only once. V was pared by 0 bases and J by 0 bases, with 6 bases of the junction left unmatched. The CDR3 extends over 18 amino acids. Germline V gene lookup returns CDR1 SGHRS and CDR2 YFSETQ. Overall study results and limits: CMV serostatus was the only recorded immune exposure for donors.

Sequencing input: PBMCs. The chain carries TRBV5-1 and TRBJ2-4; TRBD1 agrees at 10 bases. The origin of this receptor is a woman between 55 and 75 years old in good health and CMV-seronegative. Here the CDR3 reads CASSLGQGALGAKNIQYF. The CDR3 nucleotides are TGCGCCAGCAGCTTGGGACAGGGGGCGCTGGGAGCCAAAAACATTCAGTACTTC.